Listed below are T cell receptor beta chains from one sample, sequenced in a study of control samples from healthy donors and cancer patients. Method: immunoSEQ multiplex PCR; TCRdb's copy keeps in-frame clones and lacks some. The repertoire holds approximately 230,000 clones, with roughly 82% as singletons. Sequenced sample: PBMCs. The source of these receptors is a woman aged 55-75 years with lung cancer. The CDR3 runs from the conserved cysteine through the conserved F or W. The D gene is left open where the match is weak. A clone size is listed for some rows: how often the clone was seen (once, few, many), or a class if it is expanded.

>TRBV24-1|TRBD1|once|TRBJ2-1
CATRGSDRGNNEQFF
TGTGCCACCAGGGGATCAGACAGGGGAAACAATGAGCAGTTCTTC
>TRBV7-2|.|once|TRBJ1-1
CASSLGLWTVRMNTEAFF
TGTGCCAGCAGCCTAGGGCTCTGGACAGTCCGTATGAACACTGAAGCTTTCTTT
>TRBV6-1|.|.|TRBJ1-6
CASSEHPTSPLHF
TGTGCCAGCAGTGAGCATCCTACTTCACCCCTCCACTTT
>TRBV5-1|.|.|TRBJ1-4
CASKRNGNLGNEKLFF
TGCGCCAGCAAAAGGAACGGGAATCTCGGGAATGAAAAACTGTTTTTT
>TRBV4-2|TRBD1|.|TRBJ1-6
CASSLLPLQGLGNSPLHF
TGTGCCAGCAGCCTCCTACCCCTACAGGGGCTGGGGAATTCACCCCTCCACTTT
>TRBV9|.|.|TRBJ1-2
CASSPLTGIRNYGYTF
TGTGCCAGCAGCCCCCTGACAGGTATACGTAACTATGGCTACACCTTC
>TRBV4-2|TRBD2|.|TRBJ2-2
CASSQAGTSGLGTGELFF
TGTGCCAGCAGCCAAGCGGGGACTAGCGGTCTTGGCACCGGGGAGCTGTTTTTT
>TRBV2|.|.|TRBJ2-1
CASRRAASSYNEQFF
TGTGCCAGCAGACGAGCGGCGAGCTCCTACAATGAGCAGTTCTTC
>TRBV7-8|.|.|TRBJ1-2
CASSLARNFRYGYTF
TGTGCCAGCAGCTTAGCGCGGAATTTTCGCTATGGCTACACCTTC
>TRBV2|.|.|TRBJ2-2
CASSAQTVSGELFF
TGTGCCAGCAGTGCACAGACGGTTAGCGGGGAGCTGTTTTTT
>TRBV11-2|TRBD1|.|TRBJ2-3
CASSGQGYTDTQYF
TGTGCCAGCAGTGGACAGGGCTACACAGATACGCAGTATTTT
>TRBV24-1|TRBD1|once|TRBJ2-2
CATRRQGNTGELFF
TGTGCCACCAGACGACAGGGGAACACCGGGGAGCTGTTTTTT
>TRBV27|TRBD1|.|TRBJ2-7
CASRRGQGPYEQYF
TGTGCCAGCAGAAGGGGACAGGGACCCTACGAGCAGTACTTC
>TRBV28|TRBD1|.|TRBJ1-4
CASSFGTGTNEKLFF
TGTGCCAGCAGTTTCGGGACAGGGACTAATGAAAAACTGTTTTTT
>TRBV19|.|.|TRBJ2-5
CASSPVSGSQETQYF
TGTGCCAGTAGCCCAGTGTCGGGAAGCCAAGAGACCCAGTACTTC
>TRBV4-1|TRBD1|.|TRBJ2-7
CASSPRDSYEQYF
TGCGCCAGCAGCCCCCGGGACAGCTACGAGCAGTACTTC
>TRBV9|.|.|TRBJ1-4
CASSAMTGVNEKLFF
TGTGCCAGCAGCGCCATGACAGGAGTGAATGAAAAACTGTTTTTT
>TRBV3-1/TRBV3-2|.|.|TRBJ2-5
CASSQQLEGTQYF
TGTGCCAGCAGCCAGCAGCTAGAGGGGACCCAGTACTTC
>TRBV5-1|.|.|TRBJ1-2
CASSLGDDTYGYTF
TGCGCCAGCAGCTTGGGGGATGACACGTACGGCTACACCTTC
>TRBV7-9|TRBD1|.|TRBJ1-3
CASAQGATGNTIYF
TGTGCCAGCGCCCAGGGGGCAACTGGAAACACCATATATTTT
>TRBV10-1|.|.|TRBJ2-3
CASSEGSVGADTQYF
TGCGCCAGCAGTGAGGGGTCCGTGGGGGCAGATACGCAGTATTTT
>TRBV28|.|.|TRBJ2-5
CASSFLSRIEETQYF
TGTGCCAGCAGTTTTCTGAGCAGGATTGAAGAGACCCAGTACTTC